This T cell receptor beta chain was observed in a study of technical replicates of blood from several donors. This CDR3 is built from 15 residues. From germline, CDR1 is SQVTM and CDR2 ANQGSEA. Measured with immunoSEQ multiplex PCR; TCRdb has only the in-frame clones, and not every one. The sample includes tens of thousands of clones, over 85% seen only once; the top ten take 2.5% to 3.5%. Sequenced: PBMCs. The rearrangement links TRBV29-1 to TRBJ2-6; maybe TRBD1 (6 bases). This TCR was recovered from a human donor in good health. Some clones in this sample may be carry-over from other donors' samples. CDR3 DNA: TGCAAAGGAAGGGGGTTACGCTCTGGGGCCAACGTCCTGACTTTC. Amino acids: CKGRGLRSGANVLTF.